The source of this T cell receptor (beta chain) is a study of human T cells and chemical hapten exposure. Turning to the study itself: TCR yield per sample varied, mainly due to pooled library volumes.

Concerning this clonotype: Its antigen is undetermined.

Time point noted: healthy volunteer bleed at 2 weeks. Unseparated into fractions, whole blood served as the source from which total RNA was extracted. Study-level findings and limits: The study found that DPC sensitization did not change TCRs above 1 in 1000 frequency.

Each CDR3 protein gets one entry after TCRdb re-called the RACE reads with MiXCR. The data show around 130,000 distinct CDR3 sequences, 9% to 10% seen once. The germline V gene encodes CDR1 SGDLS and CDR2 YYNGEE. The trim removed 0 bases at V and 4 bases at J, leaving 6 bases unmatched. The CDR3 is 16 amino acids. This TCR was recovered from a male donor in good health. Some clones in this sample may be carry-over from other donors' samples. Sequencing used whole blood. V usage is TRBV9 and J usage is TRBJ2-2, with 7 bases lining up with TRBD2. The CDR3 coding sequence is TGTGCCAGCAGCGTAGGTGGGAGGGGTGGCACCGGGGAGCTGTTTTTT. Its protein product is CASSVGGRGGTGELFF. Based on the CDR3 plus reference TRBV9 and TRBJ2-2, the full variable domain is DSGVTQTPKHLITATGQRVTLRCSPRSGDLSVYWYQQSLDQGLQFLIQYYNGEERAKGNILERFSAQQFPDLHSELNLSSLELGDSALYFCASSVGGRGGTGELFFGEGSRLTVL.